Listed below are T cell receptor beta chains from one sample, sequenced in a study of blood T cells in healthy people across ages. TCRdb reanalysed the 5' RACE reads using MiXCR and keeps one entry per CDR3 protein. Of roughly 1.6 million distinct CDR3 sequences detected, 30% to 40% appear once; the ten largest clones hold 10% to 12%. Sequenced sample: blood. The receptor set was obtained from a woman between 25 and 40 years old in good health. The CDR3 runs from the conserved cysteine through the conserved F or W. The D gene is left open where the match is weak. Clone size, where shown, is once, few, many, or a class for clones that have expanded.

D gene	clone size	V gene	J gene	CDR3 DNA	CDR3 protein
TRBD2	.	TRBV15	TRBJ2-7	TGTGCCACCCAATTTGAGCGGGAGAGAATCTACGAGCAGTACTTC	CATQFERERIYEQYF
.	many	TRBV7-9	TRBJ2-7	TGTGCCAGCAGCCGATTACCCACCTCCTACGAGCAGTACTTC	CASSRLPTSYEQYF
TRBD1	few	TRBV7-9	TRBJ2-1	TGTGCCAGCAGCCTTGACGACTCCGGGACAGGGGGCTACAATGAGCAGTTCTTC	CASSLDDSGTGGYNEQFF
.	few	TRBV14	TRBJ1-1	TGTGCCAGCAGCCAAGGTATCGGAGCTTTCTTT	CASSQGIGAFF
.	.	TRBV30	TRBJ2-7	TGTGCCTGGAGTGTACCATTGCGCAGGTACGAGCAGTACTTC	CAWSVPLRRYEQYF
.	once	TRBV6-1	TRBJ1-5	TGTGCCAGCGCCCTCAGGGGACTCCAGAATCAGCCCCGGCATTTT	CASALRGLQNQPRHF
.	many	TRBV9	TRBJ2-1	TGTGCCAGCAGCCCCTCGGGGGCGCCGCAGTTCTTC	CASSPSGAPQFF
TRBD1	.	TRBV27	TRBJ1-1	TGTGCCAGCAGGGGGCTAGGGGGCTTGAGCACTGAAGCTTTCTTT	CASRGLGGLSTEAFF
.	.	TRBV15	TRBJ2-5	TGTGCCACCAGCAGCCTAAAGGAGACCCAGTACTTC	CATSSLKETQYF
.	once	TRBV29-1	TRBJ2-5	TGCAGCGCCGGAAGGAGGGCAGGGGGTCGGGAGACCCAGTACTTC	CSAGRRAGGRETQYF
TRBD1	few	TRBV30	TRBJ2-5	TGTGCCTGGGCGCCGGGGACACAGGGGGTTTACGAGACCCAGTACTTC	CAWAPGTQGVYETQYF
TRBD2	few	TRBV15	TRBJ2-3	TGTGCCACCAGCAGAGCCCCCGGGACTAGGTCAGATACGCAGTATTTT	CATSRAPGTRSDTQYF
TRBD2	.	TRBV29-1	TRBJ2-2	TGCAGCGTAACTAGCGGGGGTTTCGGCGGGGAGCTGTTTTTT	CSVTSGGFGGELFF
.	few	TRBV9	TRBJ1-1	TGTGCCAGCAGCGTAGGACCGGTCACTGAAGCTTTCTTT	CASSVGPVTEAFF
TRBD2	.	TRBV7-3	TRBJ2-3	TGTGCCAGCAGCTTAGGCCCGACTAGCGGGGGAGACCTAGAGTATTTT	CASSLGPTSGGDLEYF
.	few	TRBV6-6	TRBJ2-3	TGTGCCAGCAGACCATCGAGCACAGATACGCAGTATTTT	CASRPSSTDTQYF
.	few	TRBV7-6	TRBJ2-7	TGTGCCAGCAGCTTAGCGAGGGGCCCGAGCTCCTACGAGCAGTACTTC	CASSLARGPSSYEQYF
.	.	TRBV4-1	TRBJ1-2	TGCGCCAGCAGCCAAGATCCCCCGACAGAACAGGCAGGCTATGGCTACACCTTC	CASSQDPPTEQAGYGYTF
.	.	TRBV15	TRBJ2-3	TGTGCCACCAGCGGCCAAACACAGGAGAAGTACACAGATACGCAGTATTTT	CATSGQTQEKYTDTQYF
.	.	TRBV20-1	TRBJ1-4	TGCAGTGAGGGGGATGGTAATGAAAAACTGTTTTTT	CSEGDGNEKLFF
.	.	TRBV6-1	TRBJ2-3	TGTGCCAGAGAGTCGGGCACAGATACGCAGTATTTT	CARESGTDTQYF
.	.	TRBV20-1	TRBJ2-1	TGCAGTGCTAGGGAGACTGGTTACTGGGAGCAGTTCTTC	CSARETGYWEQFF
TRBD2	.	TRBV20-1	TRBJ2-1	TGCAGTGCTAGAGCCCCTAGCGGGAGAGTTCCTGAGCAGTTCTTC	CSARAPSGRVPEQFF
.	.	TRBV6-6	TRBJ2-7	TGTGCCAGCCAATACAGCCAGGGCTCCTACGAGCAGTACTTC	CASQYSQGSYEQYF
TRBD1	few	TRBV5-6	TRBJ2-5	TGTGCCAGCAGCCCGCCGTCGACAGGGGGCTGGGAAGAGACCCAGTACTTC	CASSPPSTGGWEETQYF
.	few	TRBV3-1	TRBJ2-3	TGTGCCAGCAGCCACTCAACTAGCTCAGATACGCAGTATTTT	CASSHSTSSDTQYF
.	few	TRBV6-5	TRBJ2-3	TGTGCCAGCAGTTACACCCGCAGGGCCGGCACAGATACGCAGTATTTT	CASSYTRRAGTDTQYF
.	.	TRBV5-5	TRBJ2-4	TGTGCCAGCAGCAATCCCCGGGAGCCGAGCAAGGAGCAGTACTTC	CASSNPREPSKEQYF
.	few	TRBV28	TRBJ1-5	TGTGCCAGCAGCCCACATCCCACTGGGCCCCAGCATTTT	CASSPHPTGPQHF